These 14 T cell receptor beta chains were sequenced from one sample in a study of T cell responses to AZD1222 COVID-19 vaccine. Some clones are missing from TCRdb's copy, which holds only in-frame ones; the method was immunoSEQ multiplex PCR. This table holds roughly 130,000 clones, 85% to 95% found once. This specimen was peripheral blood, taken on day 0 of AZD1222 vaccination. The receptor set was obtained from an adult in good health.

The chain links TRBV6-2 or TRBV6-3 to TRBJ2-7, with a weak D call TRBD1 (6 bases). The V end lost 6 bases, the J end lost 4 bases, and 10 bases lay between the germline ends. The CDR3 extends over 12 amino acids. Germline V gene lookup returns CDR1 MNHEY and CDR2 SVGEGT. The CDR3 DNA reads TGTGCCAGCAGCAAAACAGGGTACGAGCAGTACTTC. Residues: CASSKTGYEQYF.

The chain links TRBV4-1 to TRBJ2-7, with 8 bases fitting TRBD2. Germline V lookup: CDR1 MGHRA, CDR2 YSYEKL. This CDR3 has 17 amino acids. Unmatched junction bases numbered 8, after V lost 1 base and J lost 0 bases. The CDR3 DNA reads as TGCGCCAGCAGCCAAGCCGCCCGGGGGGGGGCCTCCTACGAGCAGTACTTC. It codes for CASSQAARGGASYEQYF.

The rearrangement uses TRBV28 and TRBJ1-2; D is uncertain. The V end lost 8 bases, the J end lost 0 bases, and 10 bases lay between the germline ends. Germline lookup yields CDR1 MDHEN and CDR2 SYDVKM. This CDR3 has 13 residues. As DNA, the CDR3 is TGTGCCAGCCTCGACCAAGCTAACTATGGCTACACCTTC. Translated: CASLDQANYGYTF.

The rearrangement links TRBV5-4 to TRBJ2-5, with D tentatively TRBD2 (5 bases). CDR1 and CDR2 (germline): SGHNT, YYREEE (reference sequence). This CDR3 is 13 amino acids long. Trimming left V 10 bases short and J 2 bases short, with 15 bases between. The CDR3, as DNA: TGTGCCGCGGGTATCCCGCAACAAGAGACCCAGTACTTC. This encodes CAAGIPQQETQYF.

The V gene is TRBV11-2, the J gene TRBJ1-4; D is perhaps TRBD1 (6 bases). V gave up 5 bases and J gave up 3 bases, with 10 bases separating them. CDR1 SGHAT and CDR2 FQNNGV come from the germline V gene. CDR3 length: 14 amino acids. For the CDR3, the DNA is TGTGCCAGCAGCCTACAGGGCCCTAATGAAAAACTGTTTTTT. Translating gives CASSLQGPNEKLFF.

This chain links TRBV18 with TRBJ2-5; D is ambiguous. The CDR3 is 13 amino acids. The germline CDR1 and CDR2 sequences are KGHSH and LQKENI. Deletions cut 0 bases from V and 1 base from J, with 3 bases between. Here the CDR3 reads CASSPPIQETQYF. The DNA for the CDR3 is TGTGCCAGCTCACCACCGATCCAAGAGACCCAGTACTTC. Complete variable domain (other parts from reference TRBV18 and TRBJ2-5): NAGVMQNPRHLVRRRGQEARLRCSPMKGHSHVYWYRQLPEEGLKFMVYLQKENIIDESGMPKERFSAEFPKEGPSILRIQQVVRGDSAAYFCASSPPIQETQYFGPGTRLLVL.

The gene calls are TRBV7-8 and TRBJ2-3; D perhaps matches TRBD1 (5 bases). CDR3 length equals 13 residues. Per the germline V gene, CDR1 is SGHVS and CDR2 is FQNEAQ. Trimming took 0 bases from V and 7 from J, leaving 8 bases between them. The CDR3 here is CASSLAWGHTQYF. CDR3 DNA: TGTGCCAGCAGCTTAGCTTGGGGCCATACGCAGTATTTT.

The gene calls are TRBV10-1 and TRBJ2-3, with D possibly matching TRBD1 (6 bases). This CDR3 is built from 14 residues. Germline V CDR1 and CDR2: WNHNN, SYGVQD (reference sequence). V shed 7 bases and J shed 1 base, with 12 bases lying between them. In DNA, the CDR3 is TGCGCCAGCAAACTGGGGGCCTGCACAGATACGCAGTATTTT. Residues: CASKLGACTDTQYF.

The chain couples TRBV18 to TRBJ1-1; D is perhaps TRBD1 (6 bases). V lost 5 bases and J lost 5, with 12 bases in between. The germline gives CDR1 KGHSH, CDR2 LQKENI. The CDR3 contains 13 residues. The CDR3 DNA is TGTGCCAGCTCAGTCACAGGGTTGACTGAAGCTTTCTTT. Residues: CASSVTGLTEAFF.

The chain joins TRBV28 to TRBJ1-5; 8 bases map to TRBD1. The CDR3 totals 18 residues. The V and J ends lost 1 base and 8 bases, in that order; junction bases with no gene match: 16. CDR1 and CDR2 (germline): MDHEN, SYDVKM. CDR3 in amino acids: CASSLFIFRQGANEPQHF. CDR3 in DNA: TGTGCCAGCAGTTTATTTATTTTTCGGCAGGGGGCGAATGAGCCCCAGCATTTT.

This chain connects TRBV29-1 to TRBJ2-7; D gene unclear. V was clipped by 2 bases and J by 5 bases, with 13 bases between them. The CDR3 covers 13 residues. The germline CDR1 and CDR2 sequences are SQVTM and ANQGSEA. CDR3: CSVETPNLDEQYF. The DNA for the CDR3 is TGCAGCGTTGAAACCCCTAACCTAGACGAGCAGTACTTC.

The genes are TRBV4-1 and TRBJ2-3; the match to TRBD2 covers 8 bases. The CDR3 length is 15 residues. V shed 3 bases, J shed 1 base, and the junction held 3 bases outside the gene matches. In germline, CDR1 is MGHRA, CDR2 YSYEKL. CDR3 protein: CASSQGTSRTDTQYF. The CDR3 nucleotides read TGCGCCAGCAGCCAGGGGACTAGTCGCACAGATACGCAGTATTTT.

The chain carries TRBV28 and TRBJ2-7, with D tentatively TRBD1 (5 bases). V lost 3 bases and J lost 2, with 11 bases in between. From germline, CDR1 is MDHEN and CDR2 SYDVKM. The CDR3 spans 14 residues. CDR3 sequence reads: CASSFKGNAYEQYF. The CDR3 nucleotides read TGTGCCAGCAGTTTTAAGGGGAATGCCTACGAGCAGTACTTC.

V is TRBV11-2 and J is TRBJ2-3; 13 bases line up with TRBD2. CDR1 SGHAT and CDR2 FQNNGV come from the germline V gene. V trimming: 4 bases; J trimming: 4 bases; junction bases outside the gene matches: 8. The CDR3 has 17 amino acids. For the CDR3, the DNA is TGTGCCAGCAGCTCCCGGACTAGCGGGGGCCCCGCAGATACGCAGTATTTT. Translated: CASSSRTSGGPADTQYF.